The 29 T cell receptor beta chains below come from one sample, sequenced in a study of T-cell reconstitution after alpha-beta-depleted transplantation in children. TCRbeta library construction was performed incorporating unique molecular identifiers. TCRdb fed the PCR reads into MiXCR, producing one record per CDR3 protein. Of more than 250,000 distinct CDR3 sequences in the sample, 9.9% were seen once. The sample here was PBMCs from the stem cell graft donor, taken from the stem cell graft. Receptors were obtained from a human donor who donated a stem cell graft to a child with SCID.

This clonotype was seen only a few times. This chain uses TRBV5-4 with TRBJ1-4; D is perhaps TRBD1 (5 bases). V shed 0 bases and J shed 5 bases, with 8 bases lying between them. CDR3 length: 14 residues. Germline V gene sequence: CDR1 SGHNT, CDR2 YYREEE (reference sequence). The CDR3 region has the DNA TGTGCCAGCAGCTTGGGACAGTCAAATGAAAAACTGTTTTTT. Protein product: CASSLGQSNEKLFF.

This sequence joins TRBV7-9 and TRBJ2-1, with 7 bases fitting TRBD1. Per the germline V gene, CDR1 is SEHNR and CDR2 is FQNEAQ (reference sequence). V lost 8 bases and J lost 8; bases outside the gene matches: 3. The CDR3 is 11 residues long. The CDR3 coding sequence is TGTGCCAGCGACAGGGCGGATGAGCAGTTCTTC. As protein: CASDRADEQFF.

Comment on this clonotype: A much larger clone is a single base away; this may be a read error. The V and J genes are TRBV10-3 and TRBJ2-7, with 7 bases aligning to TRBD1. CDR1 and CDR2 from the germline V gene are ENHRY and SYGVKD. The V and J ends lost 4 bases and 2 bases, in that order; junction bases with no gene match: 5. This CDR3 spans 14 amino acids. CDR3 residues: CAISVDRTTYEQYF. The CDR3 DNA sequence: TGTGCCATCAGTGTGGACAGGACCACCTACGAGCAGTACTTC.

In its sample, this clonotype was seen many times. The CDR3 is CASSPRLAGGREQFF. In DNA, the CDR3 is TGTGCCAGCAGCCCCCGGCTAGCGGGGGGGCGTGAGCAGTTCTTC. The chain couples TRBV3-1 to TRBJ2-1, with TRBD2 matching over 12 bases. The CDR3 is made up of 15 amino acids. Germline trimming cut 4 bases from V and 9 bases from J; bases unmatched to any gene: 7. Germline V gives CDR1 LGHDT, CDR2 YNNKEL (reference sequence).

The chain combines TRBV6-5 with TRBJ2-1; a weak D match, TRBD1 (6 bases). The ends were cut back, 2 bases at V and 5 bases at J, with 19 bases in the middle. The CDR3 has 17 residues. The germline V gene encodes CDR1 MNHEY and CDR2 SVGAGI. CDR3 sequence (DNA): TGTGCCAGCAGTTACGCCTCCTCCGGGACACCGAACAATGAGCAGTTCTTC. Its protein is CASSYASSGTPNNEQFF.

This clonotype appeared a few times. The chain uses TRBV5-1 and TRBJ1-1; D call uncertain. Germline values: CDR1 SGHRS, CDR2 YFSETQ. Trimming pared 0 bases from V and 1 base from J, leaving 10 bases between. The CDR3 covers 15 residues. CDR3 amino acids: CASSLASLSNTEAFF. CDR3 nucleotides: TGCGCCAGCAGCTTGGCTTCTCTCTCGAACACTGAAGCTTTCTTT.

The rearrangement joins TRBV18 to TRBJ1-2; D unresolved. The CDR3 has 12 amino acids. Germline loops: CDR1 KGHSH, CDR2 LQKENI. The ends were cut back, 6 bases at V and 1 base at J, with 6 bases in the middle. In DNA, the CDR3 is TGTGCCAGCTCCGAGAATAACTATGGCTACACCTTC. This gives the protein CASSENNYGYTF.

A few counts support this clonotype. The chain couples TRBV5-1 to TRBJ2-1; TRBD1 agrees at 7 bases. Germline trimming cut 0 bases from V and 7 bases from J; bases unmatched to any gene: 7. The germline V gene encodes CDR1 SGHRS and CDR2 YFSETQ. The CDR3 length is 15 residues. CDR3 sequence reads: CASSLGATGFNEQFF. CDR3 DNA: TGCGCCAGCAGCTTGGGGGCGACAGGGTTTAATGAGCAGTTCTTC.

This clonotype was seen only once. Since a much larger clone is just one base distant, this may be a read error. The J gene is TRBJ2-2, the V gene TRBV24-1, with 10 bases lining up with TRBD1. Trimming at V came to 3 bases and at J to 10 bases, leaving 10 bases not matched to a gene. The CDR3 consists of 16 residues. Per the germline V gene, CDR1 is KGHDR and CDR2 is SFDVKD. The CDR3 sequence is CATSDPDRGRSVELFF. The CDR3 nucleotides read TGTGCCACCAGTGATCCTGACAGGGGGCGATCCGTGGAGCTGTTTTTT.

J is TRBJ1-1 and V is TRBV29-1, with 9 bases matching TRBD1. Germline V CDR1 and CDR2: SQVTM, ANQGSEA. This CDR3 is built from 12 residues. V shed 3 bases, J shed 10 bases, and the junction held 6 bases outside the gene matches. For the CDR3, the DNA is TGCAGCGTTGAGGGACAGGGTTTCTCAGCTTTCTTT. Its protein is CSVEGQGFSAFF.

This clonotype was seen more than once but under ten times. The chain employs TRBV7-9 and TRBJ1-5; maybe TRBD1 (6 bases). CDR1 and CDR2 from the germline V gene are SEHNR and FQNEAQ (reference sequence). CDR3 size: 15 residues. V was clipped by 1 base and J by 7 bases, with 14 bases between them. CDR3 in DNA: TGTGCCAGCAGCTTAGAAGGGGGATCGGGACAGCCCCAGCATTTT. It specifies CASSLEGGSGQPQHF.

In this sample, this clonotype turned up a few times. The V call is TRBV10-1, the J call TRBJ2-2; D unresolved. Germline CDR1 reads WNHNN; CDR2 reads SYGVQD (reference sequence). CDR3 length equals 14 residues. V was cut by 3 bases and J by 1 base, with 6 bases left in between. CDR3 sequence: CASSDQRNTGELFF. CDR3 sequence (DNA): TGCGCCAGCAGTGACCAGAGGAACACCGGGGAGCTGTTTTTT.

This clonotype came up a few times. V usage is TRBV6-5 and J usage is TRBJ1-1; no reliable D call. Trimming removed 9 bases from V and 5 bases from J, with 22 bases in between. Germline-derived CDR1 and CDR2 are MNHEY and SVGAGI. The length of the CDR3 is 15 residues. The CDR3 DNA is TGTGCCAGTTTTTGTAGGCCCGAGGCAACGACTGAAGCTTTCTTT. Residues: CASFCRPEATTEAFF.

This clonotype was counted many times. The chain employs TRBV7-8 and TRBJ2-2, with 12 bases that match TRBD2. The V gene's germline CDR1 is SGHVS and CDR2 FQNEAQ. The length of the CDR3 is 16 residues. The V gene end was trimmed by 1 base and the J gene end by 8 bases; junction bases not matched to a gene: 5. This chain's CDR3 is CASSLGTSGVGGELFF. For the CDR3, the DNA is TGTGCCAGCAGCTTAGGGACTAGCGGGGTCGGGGGGGAGCTGTTTTTT.

The gene calls are TRBV12-3 or TRBV12-4 and TRBJ2-5; D may be TRBD1 or TRBD2 (5 bases each). The CDR3 is 14 residues long. Trimming cost V 6 bases and J 2 bases, with 13 bases left between them. As DNA, the CDR3 is TGTGCCAGCAGGGAACCGGGGCGTCAAGAGACCCAGTACTTC. This codes for CASREPGRQETQYF.

The V call is TRBV9, the J call TRBJ2-3; D is ambiguous. This CDR3 contains 16 residues. CDR1 and CDR2 from the germline V gene are SGDLS and YYNGEE. Deletions cut 2 bases from V and 1 base from J, with 14 bases between. The CDR3 DNA follows: TGTGCCAGCAGCGTCTCAGCGAGTATTGGCACAGATACGCAGTATTTT. This gives the protein CASSVSASIGTDTQYF.

This clonotype has only a few counts. The gene calls are TRBV7-9 and TRBJ2-5; possible D gene TRBD1, 5 bases. V was shortened by 5 bases and J by 3 bases, with 13 bases between the two germline ends. The CDR3 runs to 14 residues. The V gene's germline CDR1 is SEHNR and CDR2 FQNEAQ (reference sequence). The CDR3 region is CASSPPRGKETQYF. The CDR3 DNA is TGTGCCAGCAGCCCTCCAAGGGGTAAAGAGACCCAGTACTTC.

The rearrangement joins TRBV20-1 to TRBJ2-7, with D tentatively TRBD1 or TRBD2 (5 bases each). Trimming stripped 5 bases from V and 2 bases from J, with 16 bases between. The CDR3 is made up of 14 amino acids. Per germline, CDR1 DFQATT and CDR2 SNEGSKA (reference sequence). CDR3 sequence: CSAGTISGTYEQYF. In nucleotides, the CDR3 is TGCAGTGCTGGGACCATCAGTGGGACCTACGAGCAGTACTTC.

The rearrangement joins TRBV12-3 or TRBV12-4 to TRBJ1-5, with unresolved D. CDR3 length equals 17 residues. V was cut by 3 bases and J by 0 bases, with 15 bases left in between. The CDR3 sequence is CASSFYEAVLSNQPQHF. CDR3 sequence (DNA): TGTGCCAGCAGTTTTTACGAGGCCGTCCTTAGCAATCAGCCCCAGCATTTT.

The gene calls are TRBV6-5 and TRBJ1-5, with 7 bases matching TRBD1. J gave up 10 bases and V 6 bases, and 9 bases lay outside the gene matches. CDR1 MNHEY and CDR2 SVGAGI come from the germline V gene. The CDR3 covers 13 residues. CDR3 protein: CASRGGRDSPQHF. Here the CDR3 DNA reads TGTGCCAGCAGGGGGGGTAGGGACAGCCCCCAGCATTTT.

The chain joins TRBV6-1 to TRBJ2-1, with TRBD2 matching over 13 bases. This CDR3 spans 15 amino acids. V lost 6 bases, J lost 7 bases, and 6 bases stayed unmatched. Germline V CDR1 and CDR2: MNHNS, SASEGT. The CDR3 loop is CASSQTSGGSNEQFF. CDR3 DNA: TGTGCCAGCAGCCAGACTAGCGGGGGGTCAAATGAGCAGTTCTTC.

The sample holds a few counts of this clonotype. This chain links TRBV3-1 with TRBJ1-3, with a tentative D call TRBD1 (6 bases). The CDR3 sequence is 16 residues long. Deletions cut 4 bases from V and 0 bases from J, with 13 bases between. CDR1 LGHDT and CDR2 YNNKEL come from the germline V gene (reference sequence). CDR3 sequence: CASSRPRGISGNTIYF. Here the CDR3 DNA reads TGTGCCAGCAGCCGACCAAGGGGGATCTCTGGAAACACCATATATTTT. Looking up the rest from reference TRBV3-1 and TRBJ1-3 gives the full variable domain: DTAVSQTPKYLVTQMGNDKSIKCEQNLGHDTMYWYKQDSKKFLKIMFSYNNKELIINETVPNRFSPKSPDKAHLNLHINSLELGDSAVYFCASSRPRGISGNTIYFGEGSWLTVV.

The chain links TRBV7-9 to TRBJ2-5; D gene ambiguous. The ends were cut back, 5 bases at V and 5 bases at J, with 9 bases in the middle. Germline loops: CDR1 SEHNR, CDR2 FQNEAQ (reference sequence). This CDR3 is built from 12 residues. The CDR3 DNA reads as TGTGCCAGCAGCCTCCGTATTGAGACCCAGTACTTC. Protein product: CASSLRIETQYF.

In this sample, this clonotype turned up many times. The chain recombines TRBV7-9 with TRBJ1-1, with D tentatively TRBD1 (5 bases). The CDR3 has 13 amino acids. Trimming removed 1 base from V and 7 bases from J, with 10 bases in between. Germline values: CDR1 SEHNR, CDR2 FQNEAQ (reference sequence). The chain's CDR3 is CASSLGQIFEAFF. In nucleotides, the CDR3 is TGTGCCAGCAGCTTAGGACAGATATTTGAAGCTTTCTTT. The complete variable domain, with remaining parts taken from reference TRBV7-9 and TRBJ1-1, reads DTGVSQNPRHKITKRGQNVTFRCDPISEHNRLYWYRQTLGQGPEFLTYFQNEAQLEKSRLLSDRFSAERPKGSFSTLEIQRTEQGDSAMYLCASSLGQIFEAFFGQGTRLTVV.

V is TRBV20-1 and J is TRBJ2-5; 14 nucleotides align to TRBD2. Per the germline V gene, CDR1 is DFQATT and CDR2 is SNEGSKA (reference sequence). J was trimmed by 4 bases and V by 3 bases; bases with no gene match: 10. CDR3 length equals 17 residues. CDR3: CSARAGLAGARIETQYF. In DNA form, the CDR3 reads TGCAGTGCTAGGGCGGGACTAGCGGGGGCCAGAATAGAGACCCAGTACTTC.

This clonotype was observed many times. The V call is TRBV6-1, the J call TRBJ1-5; D remains unclear. CDR1 MNHNS and CDR2 SASEGT come from the germline V gene. The CDR3 contains 15 residues. V dropped 5 bases and J dropped 4 bases, with 15 bases sitting between them. The CDR3 region is CASSPVTGRNQPQHF. CDR3 nucleotides: TGTGCCAGCAGTCCTGTAACGGGGAGAAATCAGCCCCAGCATTTT.

A word on this clonotype: The germline gene is not matched at one end of the junction; a read error may be the cause. The gene calls are TRBV7-8 and TRBJ1-4; D may be TRBD1 (6 bases). This CDR3 is 16 amino acids long. Germline V gene lookup returns CDR1 SGHVS and CDR2 FQNEAQ. The CDR3 sequence is CASSSPSGGLYEKLFF. Here the CDR3 DNA reads TGTGCCAGCAGCTCCCCTTCCGGGGGGCTATATGAGAAACTGTTTTTT. Looking up the rest from reference TRBV7-8 and TRBJ1-4 gives the full variable domain: GAGVSQSPRYKVAKRGQDVALRCDPISGHVSLFWYQQALGQGPEFLTYFQNEAQLDKSGLPSDRFFAERPEGSVSTLKIQRTQQEDSAVYLCASSSPSGGLYEKLFFGSGTQLSVL.

This clonotype has only a few counts. The CDR3 nucleotides are TGTGCCAGCAGCGTAGGAGGCGCCCCCTACGAGCAGTACTTC. Translating it yields CASSVGGAPYEQYF. This chain links TRBV9 with TRBJ2-7; no clear D gene. The CDR3 is 14 residues long. Trimming stripped 0 bases from V and 2 bases from J, with 9 bases between. Germline V gives CDR1 SGDLS, CDR2 YYNGEE.

Ten or more counts support this clonotype. This chain's CDR3 is CAINSNHEQFF. In DNA, the CDR3 is TGTGCCATCAACAGCAATCATGAGCAGTTCTTC. This chain connects TRBV10-3 to TRBJ2-1, with D unclear. Germline V gene sequence: CDR1 ENHRY, CDR2 SYGVKD. CDR3 length: 11 residues. V lost 7 bases to trimming and J lost 8 bases, with 9 bases between them.